The 18 T cell receptor beta chains below all came from one sample that was sequenced in a study of T cell responses to AZD1222 COVID-19 vaccine. Sequencing was performed with immunoSEQ multiplex PCR; in TCRdb, only in-frame clones are kept and a portion is missing. The sample records 100,000 or so clones, 70% to 90% being singletons. This sample comprised peripheral blood, obtained 28 days after the second AZD1222 dose. The receptors derive from an adult who received the AZD1222 COVID-19 vaccine.

The chain has TRBV27 and TRBJ2-7; tentatively, D is TRBD1 (6 bases). The germline CDR1 and CDR2 sequences are MNHEY and SMNVEV (reference sequence). Trimming removed 5 bases from V and 4 bases from J, with 15 bases in between. There are 14 residues in the CDR3. The CDR3 is CASSPRDNRYEQYF. The CDR3 nucleotides read TGTGCCAGCAGTCCTCGGGACAACCGATACGAGCAGTACTTC.

The chain uses TRBV18 and TRBJ1-6; D uncertain. Germline V gives CDR1 KGHSH, CDR2 LQKENI. V lost 1 base and J lost 6, with 4 bases in between. This CDR3 spans 13 amino acids. This chain's CDR3 is CASSPQGNSPLHF. Here the CDR3 DNA reads TGTGCCAGCTCACCACAGGGTAATTCACCCCTCCACTTT.

This chain connects TRBV28 to TRBJ2-7; D is possibly TRBD1 (5 bases). The germline V gene has CDR1 MDHEN and CDR2 SYDVKM. Deletions cut 3 bases from V and 2 bases from J, with 17 bases between. CDR3 length: 16 amino acids. For the CDR3, the DNA is TGTGCCAGCAGTTTGGATGTGACAGAAAATACCTACGAGCAGTACTTC. This gives the protein CASSLDVTENTYEQYF.

The chain carries TRBV20-1 and TRBJ2-3, with 15 bases that match TRBD2. CDR1 DFQATT and CDR2 SNEGSKA come from the germline V gene (reference sequence). V lost 3 bases, J lost 1 base, and 5 bases stayed unmatched. There are 17 residues in the CDR3. This chain's CDR3 is CSASRTSGGAGTDTQYF. CDR3 in DNA: TGCAGTGCTAGTCGGACTAGCGGGGGGGCGGGCACAGATACGCAGTATTTT.

This clone occurred a few times. The gene calls are TRBV18 and TRBJ2-5; the D gene is possibly TRBD2 (5 bases). With 1 base removed from V and 7 bases from J, the gap between germline ends came to 19 bases. CDR3 length equals 16 residues. Germline CDR1 KGHSH, CDR2 LQKENI. CDR3 coding DNA: TGTGCCAGCTCACCACTAGGAGCTGGACTGACAATGACCCAGTACTTC. Its translation is CASSPLGAGLTMTQYF.

Only a few counts were recorded for this clone. The chain combines TRBV7-2 with TRBJ1-1; TRBD1 is a possible D gene (6 bases). V was pared by 3 bases and J by 3 bases, with 11 bases between. Germline values: CDR1 SGHTA, CDR2 FQGNSA. CDR3 size: 14 residues. CDR3 residues: CASSLDRTYTEAFF. CDR3 bases: TGTGCCAGCAGCTTGGACAGAACTTACACTGAAGCTTTCTTT. The whole variable domain, filled in from reference TRBV7-2 and TRBJ1-1, reads GAGVSQSPSNKVTEKGKDVELRCDPISGHTALYWYRQSLGQGLEFLIYFQGNSAPDKSGLPSDRFSAERTGGSVSTLTIQRTQQEDSAVYLCASSLDRTYTEAFFGQGTRLTVV.

V usage is TRBV19 and J usage is TRBJ1-2, with a tentative D call TRBD1 (5 bases). Germline V gives CDR1 LNHDA, CDR2 SQIVND (reference sequence). V shed 5 bases and J shed 8 bases, with 18 bases lying between them. The CDR3 runs to 14 residues. Here the CDR3 reads CASSSPGPSTGYTF. DNA for the CDR3: TGTGCCAGTAGTTCACCGGGACCCTCTACCGGCTACACCTTC.

V usage is TRBV11-2 and J usage is TRBJ1-1; D is undetermined. Deletions cut 0 bases from V and 0 bases from J, with 8 bases between. CDR1 SGHAT and CDR2 FQNNGV come from the germline V gene. This CDR3 region has 15 residues. This CDR3 reads CASSLDSLVNTEAFF. As DNA, the CDR3 is TGTGCCAGCAGCTTAGATAGTCTGGTGAACACTGAAGCTTTCTTT.

The genes are TRBV19 and TRBJ2-1; tentatively, D is TRBD2 (6 bases). Per the germline V gene, CDR1 is LNHDA and CDR2 is SQIVND (reference sequence). V lost 11 bases and J 3 bases, leaving 17 bases between the germline ends. The CDR3 extends over 14 amino acids. The CDR3, as DNA: TGTGCCTGTAAGAGGGCTAGCGACTACAATGAGCAGTTCTTC. Its protein is CACKRASDYNEQFF. The full variable domain, rest sourced from reference TRBV19 and TRBJ2-1, is DGGITQSPKYLFRKEGQNVTLSCEQNLNHDAMYWYRQDPGQGLRLIYYSQIVNDFQKGDIAEGYSVSREKKESFPLTVTSAQKNPTAFYLCACKRASDYNEQFFGPGTRLTVL.

The chain employs TRBV7-2 and TRBJ1-6; TRBD1 matches 9 bases. V lost 5 bases and J lost 10; bases outside the gene matches: 6. In germline, CDR1 is SGHTA, CDR2 FQGNSA. CDR3 length: 14 amino acids. The CDR3 nucleotides are TGTGCCAGCAGCCACGGGACAGGGAACTCACCCCTCCACTTT. The encoded protein is CASSHGTGNSPLHF.

The rearrangement links TRBV6-5 to TRBJ2-7; D might be TRBD1 (6 bases). The V end was cut by 6 bases, the J end by 4 bases, with 16 bases between. Germline V gene data show CDR1 as MNHEY and CDR2 as SVGAGI. The CDR3 has 14 amino acids. CDR3 loop: CASRQGYTGYEQYF. The CDR3 DNA follows: TGTGCCAGCAGGCAAGGCTACACAGGGTACGAGCAGTACTTC.

The gene calls are TRBV6-5 and TRBJ1-2; D possibly corresponds to TRBD1 (6 bases). The CDR3 is 13 residues long. V was pared by 10 bases and J by 6 bases, with 18 bases between. Looked up from germline, CDR1 is MNHEY and CDR2 is SVGAGI. DNA for the CDR3: TGTGCCACCAACAGGGTTTTGGGTGATGGCTACACCTTC. Amino acids: CATNRVLGDGYTF.

The chain has TRBV29-1 and TRBJ1-1; a possible D gene is TRBD1 (5 bases). V was cut by 3 bases and J by 6 bases, with 11 bases left in between. The germline V gene has CDR1 SQVTM and CDR2 ANQGSEA. The CDR3 extends over 12 amino acids. CDR3 residues: CSVDLGVPEAFF. In DNA, the CDR3 is TGCAGCGTTGATTTGGGGGTCCCTGAAGCTTTCTTT. The whole variable domain, remainder taken from reference TRBV29-1 and TRBJ1-1, is SAVISQKPSRDICQRGTSLTIQCQVDSQVTMMFWYRQQPGQSLTLIATANQGSEATYESGFVIDKFPISRPNLTFSTLTVSNMSPEDSSIYLCSVDLGVPEAFFGQGTRLTVV.

V gene TRBV9 combines with J gene TRBJ1-4; no clear D gene. The V end lost 0 bases, the J end lost 7 bases, and 13 bases lay between the germline ends. The CDR3 spans 15 residues. The germline V gene encodes CDR1 SGDLS and CDR2 YYNGEE. The CDR3 DNA reads TGTGCCAGCAGCGTAGATGAAGGGAACGGTGAAAAACTGTTTTTT. Residues: CASSVDEGNGEKLFF. Full variable domain (rest looked up from reference TRBV9 and TRBJ1-4): DSGVTQTPKHLITATGQRVTLRCSPRSGDLSVYWYQQSLDQGLQFLIQYYNGEERAKGNILERFSAQQFPDLHSELNLSSLELGDSALYFCASSVDEGNGEKLFFGSGTQLSVL.

The rearrangement joins TRBV28 to TRBJ1-1; perhaps TRBD1 as D (5 bases). The CDR3 covers 12 residues. V was clipped by 5 bases and J by 6 bases, with 10 bases between them. CDR1 and CDR2 (germline): MDHEN, SYDVKM. CDR3 DNA sequence: TGTGCCAGCAGTCCCGCAGGGTCTGAAGCTTTCTTT. It translates to CASSPAGSEAFF.

CDR3 coding DNA: TGCAGCGTTAAGGACAGGGGACCCTACAATGAGCAGTTCTTC. Amino acid sequence: CSVKDRGPYNEQFF. The chain links TRBV29-1 to TRBJ2-1; 9 bases line up with TRBD1. Germline CDR1 SQVTM, CDR2 ANQGSEA. This CDR3 is 14 amino acids long. V trimming: 5 bases; J trimming: 2 bases; junction bases outside the gene matches: 4.

Details on this clone: Its ends do not fully match the called genes, so a read error is possible. For the CDR3, the DNA is TGTGCTAGCAGCTCCCGGGACAGGGTCAACACTGAAGCTTTCTTT. Protein: CASSSRDRVNTEAFF. The chain recombines TRBV7-7 with TRBJ1-1, with 9 bases lining up with TRBD1. Germline V gene lookup returns CDR1 SSHAT and CDR2 FNYEAQ (reference sequence). This CDR3 comprises 15 residues.

The rearrangement joins TRBV11-2 to TRBJ2-3; D might be TRBD1 or TRBD2, each matching 5 bases. The CDR3 runs to 16 residues. Germline V gene sequence: CDR1 SGHAT, CDR2 FQNNGV. V lost 0 bases and J 4 bases, leaving 14 bases between the germline ends. The CDR3 bases are TGTGCCAGCAGCTTAGATAGGGGCCCGGGACCAGATACGCAGTATTTT. As protein: CASSLDRGPGPDTQYF.